Given below is one TCR beta chain in context. The data originate from a study of blood T cell repertoires in COVID-19. Study-wide context: From T cells, B-cell-depleted T cells, or PBMCs came the material, which was cDNA or gDNA.

Trimming took 4 bases from V and 2 from J, leaving 11 bases between them. The V gene's germline CDR1 is MNHEY and CDR2 SVGAGI. The CDR3 runs 14 residues. The repertoire was sequenced with immunoSEQ multiplex PCR; TCRdb's copy has only in-frame clones and lacks some. The table shows about 45,000 clones, with over 80% occurring only once. The chain links TRBV6-5 to TRBJ1-2; perhaps TRBD1 as D (5 bases). Material for sequencing was peripheral blood. This TCR was sampled from a man aged 45 to 65 with active COVID-19. Here the CDR3 reads CASSSAGVNYGYTF. Written as DNA, the CDR3 is TGTGCCAGCAGTTCAGCGGGGGTAAACTATGGCTACACCTTC.